This TCR beta chain was sequenced for a study of Graves' ophthalmopathy and Graves' hyperthyroidism (dated by TCRdb to 2016 to 2019). A note on the overall study: Hyperthyroidism was defined as stable when no progression to ophthalmopathy occurred within 18 months of follow-up. The study used signatures of the TCR beta repertoire to tell Graves' ophthalmopathy apart from Graves' hyperthyroidism and to predict which patients would progress to ophthalmopathy. In total, 135 blood samples were TCR-sequenced: 40 to 45 ophthalmopathy, some 75 hyperthyroidism and some 17 hyperthyroidism-to-ophthalmopathy patients. To explore V-J signatures that separate ophthalmopathy from hyperthyroidism, a discovery set of about 100 patients was enrolled, consisting of about 45 with ophthalmopathy and roughly 57 with stable hyperthyroidism. The independent validation cohort included under 20 hyperthyroidism patients plus 17 patients who later progressed from hyperthyroidism to ophthalmopathy. In more than five hyperthyroidism patients, the T-cell repertoires found in thyroid tissue were compared with those found in blood. Following sample collection, hyperthyroidism patients were given methimazole at a starting dose of 30 mg daily, and ophthalmopathy patients were given high-dose intravenous methylprednisolone.

For CDR1 and CDR2, the germline V gene lists SGHTA and FQGNSA. The CDR3 starts with the cysteine, ends with the phenylalanine, and has 15 residues. Here the CDR3 DNA is all that survives: 45 bases in frame from base 1. V is reduced by 5 bases and J by 5 bases, leaving a spacing of 18 bases between them. Beyond this particular receptor, the publication reports: No statistical method was used to set the sample size in advance, and the investigators knew which group each participant was assigned to. The 13-signature model separated ophthalmopathy from stable hyperthyroidism with 85% to 90% sensitivity and almost 84% specificity in cross-validation, and 80%/75% in the test set. In validation, the model predicted ophthalmopathy progression with more than 55% sensitivity and approximately 72% specificity; around twelve predicted patients were CT-confirmed with GO in a median of approximately 6.5 months. Most expanded thyroid clonotypes with a frequency above 0.001 also appeared in blood, which suggests that blood repertoires may reflect the immune response in the thyroid.

Hyperthyroidism patients were newly diagnosed, with disease duration under 2 months, and aged 18 to 65 years. Patients with other autoimmune diseases, uncontrolled infections, pregnancy or lactation were excluded from the study. Clinical symptoms, serum thyroxine, TRAb, thyroid ultrasound and orbital computed tomography formed the basis of the diagnosis. Total RNA was extracted using Trizol reagent, and RNA quality was checked on an Agilent 2100 Bioanalyzer. To note about this clonotype: Its antigen specificity is not known. There are no base qualities to consult, and no much larger clone falls within one base.

TCR beta CDR3 regions were amplified from RNA transcripts for repertoire sequencing. The first round was an RT-PCR using HTBI primers with the Qiagen OneStep RT-PCR kit, and this first round was followed by a second-round multiplex PCR, then size selection and purification. The libraries underwent paired-end sequencing with 100 bp reads on an Illumina HiSeq2000. The paper's data handling went like this. SOAPnuke was used for read processing, and reads with adapters, uncalled bases, a mean Phred below 15, or no exact constant-primer or identifier match were discarded. COPE v1.2.5 was used to merge the high-quality paired reads. Unique nucleotide sequences were defined as clonotypes and aligned to IMGT TRB V, D and J references using MiTCR v1.1. Analysis was restricted to V-J combinations with a frequency above 0.0001, which covered about 99% of repertoires. For each V-J combination, a TCR clonal expansion and chaos score was defined as F50 clonal expansion divided by the chaos observed in the TCRdist matrix. Welch's t-statistics and random forest were used to reduce features to about a dozen V-J combinations, which were fed into a naive Bayes classifier. Thyroid-blood repertoire similarity was quantified with the Morisita-Horn index. TCRdb reran the public reads through fastp at Q25 and MiXCR, keeping productive beta chains. Rows matching on CDR3 protein sequence are summarized as one entry with the most common DNA and genes. The V and J calls shown here were made by TCRdb, not taken from the authors' results. The sample yields some 1.1 million distinct CDR3 sequences; about 36% were counted once. In total, the top ten clones hold 11% of the sample.

The sequencing sample was made of peripheral blood or thyroid tissue (not recorded which). The sequence was obtained from an adult man with Graves' hyperthyroidism. The V and J genes are TRBV7-2 and TRBJ2-5, and TRBD2 may be the D gene, going by 6 matching bases. The DNA reads TGTGCCAGCAGCCAGGTTGGGGGGTGGGGTGAGACCCAGTACTTC. Its protein is CASSQVGGWGETQYF.